This TCR beta chain originates from a study of cytomegalovirus exposure and HLA in healthy donors. A multiplex PCR was run with 60 Vbeta primers and 13 Jbeta primers. Profiled with immunoSEQ multiplex PCR; TCRdb holds only in-frame clones, not every one. Of 130,000 to 150,000 clones listed, 80% are singletons. V was pared by 0 bases and J by 5 bases, with 6 bases between. Germline CDR1 is SGHTA and CDR2 is FQGNSA. This CDR3 contains 13 residues. V and J are TRBV7-2 and TRBJ2-3; maybe TRBD2 (6 bases). This clonotype was sampled from a middle-aged man in good health and CMV-seronegative. The sequenced sample was PBMCs. The CDR3 sequence: CASSLASGDTQYF. The DNA of the CDR3 is TGTGCCAGCAGCTTAGCTAGCGGAGATACGCAGTATTTT. Complete variable domain (other parts from reference TRBV7-2 and TRBJ2-3): GAGVSQSPSNKVTEKGKDVELRCDPISGHTALYWYRQSLGQGLEFLIYFQGNSAPDKSGLPSDRFSAERTGGSVSTLTIQRTQQEDSAVYLCASSLASGDTQYFGPGTRLTVL.